This is a list of T cell receptor beta chains from one sample in a study of T cell repertoires in cytomegalovirus infection. One entry per CDR3 protein results from TCRdb running MiXCR on the reads. This sample has about 160,000 distinct CDR3 sequences; roughly 15% occur once, and the top ten carry around 19%. Sequencing was carried out using CD8+ T cells from PBMCs. Receptors were obtained from a human donor in good health (CMV status not recorded). Some clones in this sample may be carry-over from other donors' samples. CDR3s include the opening cysteine and the closing phenylalanine or tryptophan. D genes are given only for firm matches. Clone size is given for some rows only: seen once, a few or many times, or a class if the clone is expanded.

TRBJ2-7	few	16	TRBV7-2	.	CASSLAPGTRTYEQYF	TGTGCCAGCAGCTTAGCTCCCGGGACTCGAACCTACGAGCAGTACTTC
TRBJ2-7	medium-sized	11	TRBV25-1	.	CASSESHEQYF	TGTGCCAGCAGTGAAAGCCACGAGCAGTACTTC
TRBJ2-1	.	16	TRBV28	TRBD2	CASRISGEGKHNEQFF	TGTGCCAGCAGAATATCGGGGGAGGGGAAGCACAATGAGCAGTTCTTC
TRBJ2-7	few	13	TRBV28	.	CASSRQASYEQYF	TGTGCCAGCAGCCGGCAAGCATCCTACGAGCAGTACTTC
TRBJ1-4	.	14	TRBV7-9	.	CASSPDRLNEKLFF	TGTGCCAGCAGCCCGGACAGACTTAATGAAAAACTGTTTTTT
TRBJ1-1	few	16	TRBV7-9	.	CASSSHGKSDKTEAFF	TGTGCCAGCAGCTCCCATGGCAAAAGTGATAAGACTGAAGCTTTCTTT
TRBJ2-5	few	13	TRBV6-2/TRBV6-3	.	CASSYREMETQYF	TGTGCCAGCAGTTACAGGGAAATGGAGACCCAGTACTTC
TRBJ2-7	once	13	TRBV10-3	TRBD1	CAISDSGTVEQYF	TGTGCCATCAGTGACTCCGGGACAGTGGAGCAGTACTTC
TRBJ2-5	few	13	TRBV6-2/TRBV6-3	TRBD2	CASTQRGEETQYF	TGTGCCAGCACCCAGCGGGGGGAAGAGACCCAGTACTTC
TRBJ2-6	few	15	TRBV15	.	CATSGRGSGANVLTF	TGTGCCACCAGCGGGAGGGGGTCTGGGGCCAACGTCCTGACTTTC
TRBJ2-7	.	16	TRBV28	.	CAISPSPRGPSYEQYF	TGTGCCATCTCACCCTCTCCCCGGGGTCCCTCCTACGAGCAGTACTTC
TRBJ2-2	many	16	TRBV7-2	.	CASSPRSESNTGELFF	TGTGCCAGCAGCCCCCGATCGGAATCAAACACCGGGGAGCTGTTTTTT
TRBJ2-5	few	13	TRBV12-3/TRBV12-4	.	CASSFLLEETQYF	TGTGCCAGCAGTTTCCTGTTGGAAGAGACCCAGTACTTC
TRBJ2-5	few	15	TRBV7-8	TRBD2	CASSSEIAGEETQYF	TGTGCCAGCAGCTCCGAAATAGCGGGGGAAGAGACCCAGTACTTC
TRBJ2-1	.	16	TRBV4-2	TRBD2	CASSSLAGGSDNEQFF	TGTGCCAGCAGCTCCCTAGCGGGAGGGAGCGACAATGAGCAGTTCTTC
TRBJ2-1	.	14	TRBV29-1	TRBD1	CSVTRGQGGDEQFF	TGCAGCGTAACTAGAGGACAGGGGGGGGATGAGCAGTTCTTC
TRBJ2-1	.	18	TRBV11-2	TRBD2	CASSLRGHGGATYNEQFF	TGTGCCAGCAGCTTAAGGGGTCACGGGGGGGCCACCTACAATGAGCAGTTCTTC
TRBJ1-1	.	13	TRBV7-9	.	CASSSPVNTEAFF	TGTGCCAGCAGCTCCCCAGTGAACACTGAAGCTTTCTTT
TRBJ2-2	few	14	TRBV7-2	.	CASSLATGERELFF	TGTGCCAGCAGCTTAGCGACGGGAGAGAGGGAGCTGTTTTTT
TRBJ2-1	.	13	TRBV6-2/TRBV6-3	.	CASRGRVWVEQFF	TGTGCCAGCAGAGGCAGGGTTTGGGTTGAGCAGTTCTTC
TRBJ1-2	.	15	TRBV7-8	TRBD1	CASSPGTGKNYGYTF	TGTGCCAGCAGCCCTGGGACAGGGAAAAACTATGGCTACACCTTC
TRBJ2-2	.	13	TRBV6-2/TRBV6-3	.	CASSWVDPGELFF	TGTGCCAGCAGTTGGGTCGATCCCGGGGAGCTGTTTTTT
TRBJ1-1	few	15	TRBV15	.	CATSRVSGWNTEAFF	TGTGCCACCAGCAGAGTTTCGGGGTGGAACACTGAAGCTTTCTTT
TRBJ1-1	.	15	TRBV19	.	CASSPRREDYTEAFF	TGTGCCAGTAGCCCAAGGAGGGAGGATTACACTGAAGCTTTCTTT
TRBJ1-1	few	14	TRBV19	.	CASSITRANTEAFF	TGTGCCAGTAGTATAACTAGAGCGAACACTGAAGCTTTCTTT
TRBJ2-6	many	16	TRBV28	.	CASSWGPISGANVLTF	TGTGCCAGCAGTTGGGGGCCCATCTCTGGGGCCAACGTCCTGACTTTC
TRBJ2-3	.	15	TRBV29-1	.	CSVEALAGTSSPQYF	TGCAGCGTTGAAGCCCTAGCCGGAACCTCCTCTCCGCAGTATTTT
TRBJ2-3	.	15	TRBV7-6	.	CASSSGTPSTDTQYF	TGTGCCAGCAGCTCCGGGACACCGAGCACAGATACGCAGTATTTT
TRBJ2-5	many	16	TRBV28	.	CASSENPRQEQETQYF	TGTGCCAGCAGTGAAAATCCAAGACAAGAACAAGAGACCCAGTACTTC
TRBJ2-1	.	16	TRBV7-6	TRBD2	CASSLDPASGYNEQFF	TGTGCCAGCAGCTTAGACCCGGCTAGCGGTTACAATGAGCAGTTCTTC
TRBJ1-6	few	15	TRBV27	TRBD1	CASSWGQASSSPLHF	TGTGCCAGCAGTTGGGGACAGGCCTCATCTTCACCCCTCCACTTT
TRBJ2-1	.	17	TRBV7-9	TRBD2	CASSFGGRYDSYNEQFF	TGTGCCAGCAGCTTCGGCGGGAGGTACGACTCCTACAATGAGCAGTTCTTC
TRBJ1-2	.	13	TRBV6-2/TRBV6-3	.	CASSGGGNYGYTF	TGTGCCAGCAGCGGAGGGGGGAACTATGGCTACACCTTC
TRBJ2-6	.	13	TRBV20-1	.	CSVRPSGANVLTF	TGCAGTGTTAGGCCTTCTGGGGCCAACGTCCTGACTTTC
TRBJ1-1	few	14	TRBV6-5	.	CASSYSYRATEAFF	TGTGCCAGCAGTTACTCCTACAGGGCCACTGAAGCTTTCTTT
TRBJ2-7	.	16	TRBV5-6	TRBD1	CASSSPGRTGVGEQYF	TGTGCCAGCAGCTCCCCGGGAAGGACAGGGGTAGGCGAGCAGTACTTC
TRBJ2-5	many	13	TRBV7-8	TRBD2	CASRPTSGPTQYF	TGTGCCAGCAGACCGACTAGCGGGCCTACCCAGTACTTC
TRBJ2-7	few	17	TRBV11-2	TRBD2	CASSRGGGSGRGNEQYF	TGTGCCAGCAGCAGAGGCGGGGGAAGCGGGAGAGGGAACGAGCAGTACTTC
TRBJ2-2	few	12	TRBV7-9	TRBD2	CASSLAVRELFF	TGTGCCAGCAGCCTAGCGGTGAGGGAGCTGTTTTTT
TRBJ1-5	.	17	TRBV7-9	.	CASSFRNGTVSNQPQHF	TGTGCCAGCAGCTTTAGGAACGGAACGGTTAGCAATCAGCCCCAGCATTTT
TRBJ2-7	.	15	TRBV19	TRBD1	CASSIVRDRVGEQYF	TGTGCCAGTAGTATCGTTCGGGACAGGGTGGGCGAGCAGTACTTC
TRBJ2-7	few	14	TRBV6-2/TRBV6-3	.	CASSWGIQYYEQYF	TGTGCCAGCAGTTGGGGGATACAATACTACGAGCAGTACTTC
TRBJ2-1	few	15	TRBV7-3	TRBD2	CASSTSGSSYNEQFF	TGTGCCAGCAGCACGAGCGGGAGTAGCTACAATGAGCAGTTCTTC
TRBJ2-1	few	13	TRBV6-1	.	CASSEFVVGEQFF	TGTGCCAGCAGTGAATTTGTTGTTGGTGAGCAGTTCTTC
TRBJ2-2	many	16	TRBV7-6	.	CASSLVIRTDTGELFF	TGTGCCAGCAGCTTAGTCATAAGGACAGACACCGGGGAGCTGTTTTTT
TRBJ2-3	few	13	TRBV5-4	TRBD2	CANSGGPTDTQYF	TGTGCCAACAGCGGGGGGCCCACAGATACGCAGTATTTT
TRBJ2-2	.	12	TRBV6-2/TRBV6-3	.	CASSYFGGELFF	TGTGCCAGCAGTTACTTCGGCGGGGAGCTGTTTTTT
TRBJ2-1	.	14	TRBV7-2	.	CASSLAGDYNEQFF	TGTGCCAGCAGCTTAGCGGGGGACTACAATGAGCAGTTCTTC
TRBJ1-1	few	15	TRBV6-2/TRBV6-3	TRBD1	CASRHLATGGTEAFF	TGTGCCAGCAGACACCTCGCAACAGGGGGCACTGAAGCTTTCTTT
TRBJ2-7	.	13	TRBV28	.	CASSLVDSYEQYF	TGTGCCAGCAGTTTGGTAGACAGCTACGAGCAGTACTTC
TRBJ2-1	many	14	TRBV7-2	.	CASSLSLVGDEQFF	TGTGCCAGCAGCCTTTCTCTAGTGGGCGATGAGCAGTTCTTC
TRBJ2-3	few	15	TRBV7-8	.	CASSLARGPQDTQYF	TGTGCCAGCAGCTTAGCCAGGGGCCCTCAAGATACGCAGTATTTT
TRBJ2-1	.	11	TRBV6-2/TRBV6-3	.	CASSPAGEQFF	TGTGCCAGCAGTCCGGCCGGGGAGCAGTTCTTC
TRBJ2-1	few	15	TRBV27	TRBD2	CASMSGRGSYNEQFF	TGTGCCAGCATGAGCGGGAGGGGCTCCTACAATGAGCAGTTCTTC
TRBJ2-2	.	15	TRBV28	TRBD1	CASNRQGADTGELFF	TGTGCCAGCAATCGACAGGGGGCGGACACCGGGGAGCTGTTTTTT